Ten or more counts support the clone carrying this TCR beta chain. Its target is unknown. This specimen comes from a study of T cells in Graves' hyperthyroidism and ophthalmopathy. Overall study context: Peripheral blood was collected at initial diagnosis, before any treatment.

Study-wide results and limits: Most clonotypes that expanded in the thyroid above 0.001 also showed up in blood.

The CDR3 is 15 amino acids. J was trimmed by 5 bases and V by 7 bases; bases with no gene match: 12. The germline V gene encodes CDR1 MDHEN and CDR2 SYDVKM. If no ophthalmopathy progression occurred within 18 months, Graves' hyperthyroidism was stable. Those patients with uncontrolled infection, other autoimmune disease, pregnancy or lactation were excluded. TCR beta CDR3 regions were amplified from RNA. HTBI primers drove first-round RT-PCR of the TCR CDR3. TCRdb ran MiXCR on the multiplex PCR reads and lists one entry per CDR3 protein. In the table there are approximately 740,000 distinct CDR3 sequences, approximately 15% of which are singletons.

V is TRBV28 and J is TRBJ2-7; TRBD1 agrees at 9 bases. Sequenced sample: blood. The origin of this receptor is a woman aged 18-30 years with Graves' hyperthyroidism. CDR3 nucleotides: TGTGCCAGCACTTTTACCGACAGGGGGGGCAACGAGCAGTACTTC. This encodes CASTFTDRGGNEQYF.